The following is a T cell receptor beta chain sequence with its context. The sample is drawn from a study of CD8 T cells in Susac syndrome. Roughly 0.45 to 1 ug RNA was reverse transcribed with random hexamers. It was immunoSEQ multiplex PCR that amplified TCR beta CDR3 across 54 Vbeta and 13 Jbeta. TCRdb reanalysed the immunoSEQ multiplex PCR reads using MiXCR and keeps one entry per CDR3 protein. The sample lists hundreds of thousands of distinct CDR3 sequences; roughly 96% were seen once. In blood CD8+ and CD4+ T cells, TCR beta underwent sequencing. The multiple sclerosis controls consisted of treatment-naive patients with relapsing-remitting disease, either stable or active. The CD8+ and CD4+ T cells were negatively isolated, with the TEMRA cells enriched by FACS. The CDR3 sequence is 12 residues long. Trimming shortened V by 6 bases and J by 8 bases, and 13 bases separated the two germline ends. Germline loops: CDR1 SQVTM, CDR2 ANQGSEA.

This chain connects TRBV29-1 to TRBJ1-4; D is uncertain. This clonotype originated in a human donor with multiple sclerosis. Sequenced material: CD4+ T cells from PBMCs. CDR3 nucleotide sequence: TGCAGCGTCAGCGGGTTGGACGAAAAACTGTTTTTT. Protein sequence: CSVSGLDEKLFF.